This TCR beta chain comes out of a study of blood T cell repertoires in COVID-19. Study context: The United States, Italy and Spain provided the acute and convalescent COVID-19 samples. T cells, B-cell-depleted T cells, or PBMCs provided the cDNA or gDNA that served as material.

V dropped 5 bases and J dropped 6; count of bases not matched to a gene: 6. Germline CDR1 is SEHNR and CDR2 is FQNEAQ (reference sequence). The CDR3 sequence is 14 residues long. Methods used by the authors: Estimates of nucleated cell counts were drawn from the amplification of reference gene primers. TCRdb's table, derived via immunoSEQ multiplex PCR, lists solely in-frame clones and lacks some. V and J calls plus clone size are reproduced from that table; the DNA served to infer D and trimming. Of under 250,000 clones in the sample, roughly 80% were seen once. The rearrangement links TRBV7-9 to TRBJ2-1; 8 bases align to TRBD1. What was sequenced was peripheral blood. The source of this sequence is a woman aged 40 to 50 with active or convalescent COVID-19. The CDR3 loop reads CASSTRTGSNEQFF. CDR3 nucleotide sequence: TGTGCCAGCAGCACCCGGACAGGGAGCAATGAGCAGTTCTTC.